Listed here are 23 T cell receptor beta chains from one sample, sequenced in a study of CD8 T cells in ankylosing spondylitis. Study-level findings and limits: A TCR beta motif made of 7 to 9 highly homologous variants seemed typical of ankylosing spondylitis blood.

The antigens of these receptors remain unknown. TCRdb ran MiXCR on the 5' RACE reads and lists one entry per CDR3 protein. The data show 450,000 to 550,000 distinct CDR3 sequences, roughly 5.3% seen once. Sample: blood, either unsorted or a sorted T cell fraction (not recorded which). These receptors originate from a male donor with ankylosing spondylitis.

This clonotype was detected many times. The chain combines TRBV28 with TRBJ2-5, with D hard to call. Germline V gene data show CDR1 as MDHEN and CDR2 as SYDVKM. Trimming removed 4 bases from V and 7 bases from J, with 10 bases in between. The length of the CDR3 is 12 residues. The CDR3 spells CASSSLLMTQYF. In DNA, the CDR3 is TGTGCCAGCAGTTCCCTTCTGATGACCCAGTACTTC.

This clonotype showed up just a few times. V gene TRBV10-3 combines with J gene TRBJ2-1, with 16 nucleotides matching TRBD2. Germline loops: CDR1 ENHRY, CDR2 SYGVKD. The length of the CDR3 is 16 residues. The V gene end was trimmed by 7 bases and the J gene end by 2 bases; junction bases not matched to a gene: 2. CDR3 in DNA: TGTGCCATCAAGGGACTAGCGGGAGGGCCCTACAATGAGCAGTTCTTC. This codes for CAIKGLAGGPYNEQFF.

This clonotype was counted many times. CDR3 region: CASSAGDRGLYGYTF. The CDR3 DNA sequence: TGCGCCAGCAGCGCAGGGGACAGGGGATTATACGGCTACACCTTC. This rearrangement joins TRBV5-1 to TRBJ1-2; 10 bases are shared with TRBD1. This CDR3 has 15 amino acids. Losses at the gene ends were 4 bases for V and 8 bases for J; bases not matched to a gene: 11. Germline V gene data show CDR1 as SGHRS and CDR2 as YFSETQ. The full variable domain, its missing parts supplied by reference TRBV5-1 and TRBJ1-2, is KAGVTQTPRYLIKTRGQQVTLSCSPISGHRSVSWYQQTPGQGLQFLFEYFSETQRNKGNFPGRFSGRQFSNSRSEMNVSTLELGDSALYLCASSAGDRGLYGYTFGSGTRLTVV.

This clonotype was picked up a small number of times. The chain carries TRBV4-2 and TRBJ1-2, with D uncertain. This CDR3 has 16 amino acids. V gave up 0 bases and J gave up 0 bases, with 11 bases separating them. Germline assignment: CDR1 LGHNA and CDR2 YNFKEQ. The CDR3: CASSQDARLANYGYTF. The CDR3 coding sequence is TGTGCCAGCAGCCAAGACGCCAGGCTCGCTAACTATGGCTACACCTTC.

This sequence joins TRBV28 and TRBJ1-4, with 10 nucleotides matching TRBD1. This CDR3 has 15 residues. The germline CDR1 and CDR2 sequences are MDHEN and SYDVKM. Losses at the gene ends were 3 bases for V and 10 bases for J; bases not matched to a gene: 8. Here the CDR3 DNA reads TGTGCCAGCAGTTTCGGGACAGGGGTGGTGGGAAAACTGTTTTTT. Protein sequence: CASSFGTGVVGKLFF.

There are many counts of this clonotype. This CDR3 is CASSLALTGSTDTQYF. The CDR3 DNA reads as TGCGCCAGCAGCTTGGCCTTGACGGGGTCGACAGATACGCAGTATTTT. The chain is built from TRBV5-1 and TRBJ2-3, with TRBD2 as a possible D gene (5 bases). Trimming removed 0 bases at V and 3 bases at J, with 14 bases between. Germline V gene lookup returns CDR1 SGHRS and CDR2 YFSETQ. This CDR3 has 16 residues. Drawing the rest from reference TRBV5-1 and TRBJ2-3, the complete variable domain is KAGVTQTPRYLIKTRGQQVTLSCSPISGHRSVSWYQQTPGQGLQFLFEYFSETQRNKGNFPGRFSGRQFSNSRSEMNVSTLELGDSALYLCASSLALTGSTDTQYFGPGTRLTVL.

There are many counts of this clonotype. J is TRBJ2-6 and V is TRBV4-2, with D maybe TRBD2 (5 bases). V was pared by 1 base and J by 2 bases, with 6 bases between. CDR1 is LGHNA and CDR2 is YNFKEQ in the germline V gene. This CDR3 region has 15 residues. The CDR3 nucleotides read TGTGCCAGCAGCCAAGGGGGAGCTGGGGCCAACGTCCTGACTTTC. Translated: CASSQGGAGANVLTF.

The sample holds many counts of this clonotype. The chain recombines TRBV20-1 with TRBJ2-7, with a weak D call TRBD1 (6 bases). V was pared by 2 bases and J by 4 bases, with 15 bases between. The CDR3 is 14 amino acids. Germline CDR1 reads DFQATT; CDR2 reads SNEGSKA (reference sequence). CDR3 sequence reads: CSARSGQGWYEQYF. The CDR3 DNA is TGCAGTGCTAGATCAGGGCAGGGGTGGTACGAGCAGTACTTC.

This clonotype was counted many times. This chain uses TRBV7-8 with TRBJ2-1; 7 bases agree with TRBD2. Germline V CDR1 and CDR2: SGHVS, FQNEAQ. The V segment lost 6 bases and the J segment 6 bases; nucleotides outside the gene matches: 11. The CDR3 covers 15 residues. CDR3 residues: CASRSLVSSGNEQFF. CDR3 coding DNA: TGTGCCAGCAGATCCCTGGTTTCTAGCGGCAATGAGCAGTTCTTC.

This clonotype was counted many times. J is TRBJ1-1 and V is TRBV12-5, with D perhaps TRBD1 (6 bases). The length of the CDR3 is 16 residues. CDR1 LGHNT and CDR2 FRNRAP come from the germline V gene. The V and J ends lost 4 bases and 4 bases respectively, with 19 bases between them. The CDR3 region is CASGSAGTIMGTEAFF. The CDR3 DNA is TGTGCTAGTGGTTCCGCCGGGACAATTATGGGCACTGAAGCTTTCTTT.

The rearrangement links TRBV9 to TRBJ2-4, with TRBD2 matching over 9 bases. The length of the CDR3 is 15 residues. CDR1 is SGDLS, CDR2 YYNGEE, per germline. The V and J ends lost 7 bases and 6 bases, in that order; junction bases with no gene match: 11. CDR3 bases: TGTGCCAGCGGCGGGGGGGATCAGGTTGGAAACATTCAGTACTTC. Residues: CASGGGDQVGNIQYF.

This clonotype was detected many times. The chain recombines TRBV10-3 with TRBJ2-6; the D gene is possibly TRBD1 (6 bases). The CDR3 covers 18 residues. Germline assignment: CDR1 ENHRY and CDR2 SYGVKD. Trimming shortened V by 0 bases and J by 1 base, and 13 bases separated the two germline ends. CDR3 bases: TGTGCCATCAGTGAGTCGAGTGGCAGGGGTTCTGGGGCCAACGTCCTGACTTTC. Its protein is CAISESSGRGSGANVLTF.

There are many counts of this clonotype. The chain is built from TRBV5-6 and TRBJ2-5; D is unresolved. V gave up 3 bases and J gave up 0 bases, with 9 bases separating them. The CDR3 sequence is 14 residues long. The germline CDR1 and CDR2 sequences are SGHDT and YYEEEE. Written as DNA, the CDR3 is TGTGCCAGCAGCTCCTTGGGGTACCAAGAGACCCAGTACTTC. As protein: CASSSLGYQETQYF.

This clonotype appeared many times. The chain has TRBV4-1 and TRBJ2-5; 9 nucleotides match TRBD2. From germline, CDR1 is MGHRA and CDR2 YSYEKL. The CDR3 is made up of 17 amino acids. J gave up 4 bases and V 3 bases, and 12 bases lay outside the gene matches. The CDR3 region is CASSHRALAGLGETQYF. Written as DNA, the CDR3 is TGCGCCAGCAGCCACCGTGCTCTAGCGGGATTGGGAGAGACCCAGTACTTC.

Many counts were recorded for this clonotype. The chain couples TRBV3-1 to TRBJ2-5; D perhaps matches TRBD1 (6 bases). The CDR3 has 14 amino acids. With 0 bases removed from V and 12 bases from J, the gap between germline ends came to 17 bases. Germline CDR1 reads LGHDT; CDR2 reads YNNKEL (reference sequence). The CDR3 DNA follows: TGTGCCAGCAGCCAAGATAGGGCGGCCCCAGGGGAGTACTTC. Its translation: CASSQDRAAPGEYF.

This clonotype was seen ten or more times. The chain uses TRBV29-1 and TRBJ1-2; no definite D call. Germline loops: CDR1 SQVTM, CDR2 ANQGSEA. The CDR3 covers 12 residues. Trimming shortened V by 3 bases and J by 4 bases, and 9 bases separated the two germline ends. CDR3: CSVEDGVYGYTF. As DNA, the CDR3 is TGCAGCGTTGAGGACGGAGTCTATGGCTACACCTTC.

Ten or more counts support this clonotype. The rearrangement uses TRBV20-1 and TRBJ1-4, with D tentatively TRBD1 (5 bases). The V gene lost 3 bases and the J gene lost 8 bases, with 13 bases spanning the gap. Germline V gene sequence: CDR1 DFQATT, CDR2 SNEGSKA (reference sequence). The CDR3 contains 13 residues. CDR3 sequence: CSASRVGGEKLFF. The CDR3 DNA is TGCAGTGCTAGTAGAGTTGGGGGGGAAAAACTGTTTTTT.

This clonotype appeared many times. The rearrangement uses TRBV20-1 and TRBJ2-1, with TRBD1 matching over 8 bases. The ends lost 0 bases at V and 10 bases at J; junction bases unmatched: 14. This CDR3 has 16 amino acids. The germline CDR1 and CDR2 sequences are DFQATT and SNEGSKA (reference sequence). The DNA for the CDR3 is TGCAGTGCTAGAGATCACAAGAGACAGGGGTTGGTAGAGCAGTTCTTC. Protein: CSARDHKRQGLVEQFF.

This clonotype was recorded many times. The rearrangement links TRBV5-1 to TRBJ1-1; possibly TRBD1 for D (6 bases). CDR1 SGHRS and CDR2 YFSETQ come from the germline V gene. V was cut by 4 bases and J by 1 base, with 20 bases left in between. The CDR3 is 17 residues long. CDR3 in amino acids: CASSQPVGRGRNTEAFF. The CDR3 nucleotides are TGCGCCAGCAGCCAACCCGTAGGCAGGGGACGGAACACTGAAGCTTTCTTT.

Many counts were recorded for this clonotype. The V call is TRBV6-2 or TRBV6-3, the J call TRBJ2-1; no definite D call. The germline V gene has CDR1 MNHEY and CDR2 SVGEGT. The CDR3 runs 11 residues. Trimming pared 2 bases from V and 10 bases from J, leaving 6 bases between. The CDR3, as DNA: TGTGCCAGCAGTTACCCTGGGGAGCAGTTCTTC. Residues: CASSYPGEQFF.

This clonotype was counted ten times or more. The chain links TRBV7-9 to TRBJ2-1, with TRBD1 matching over 8 bases. The germline V gene encodes CDR1 SEHNR and CDR2 FQNEAQ (reference sequence). With 3 bases clipped from V and 1 base from J, the junction kept 5 bases outside the gene matches. The length of the CDR3 is 16 residues. The CDR3 DNA sequence: TGTGCCAGCAGCTTCACAGGGGGGAGATCCTACAATGAGCAGTTCTTC. Amino acid sequence: CASSFTGGRSYNEQFF. Full variable domain (rest looked up from reference TRBV7-9 and TRBJ2-1): DTGVSQNPRHKITKRGQNVTFRCDPISEHNRLYWYRQTLGQGPEFLTYFQNEAQLEKSRLLSDRFSAERPKGSFSTLEIQRTEQGDSAMYLCASSFTGGRSYNEQFFGPGTRLTVL.

The table lists this clonotype with many counts. The CDR3 loop reads CASSPQGYGYTF. The CDR3 nucleotides read TGTGCCAGCAGCCCCCAGGGCTATGGCTACACCTTC. The chain recombines TRBV9 with TRBJ1-2; perhaps TRBD1 as D (5 bases). The V and J ends lost 4 bases and 4 bases respectively, with 8 bases between them. In germline, CDR1 is SGDLS, CDR2 YYNGEE. This CDR3 is built from 12 residues. The complete variable domain, with remaining parts taken from reference TRBV9 and TRBJ1-2, reads DSGVTQTPKHLITATGQRVTLRCSPRSGDLSVYWYQQSLDQGLQFLIQYYNGEERAKGNILERFSAQQFPDLHSELNLSSLELGDSALYFCASSPQGYGYTFGSGTRLTVV.

This rearrangement joins TRBV6-2 or TRBV6-3 to TRBJ2-1, with 10 bases lining up with TRBD2. V was pared by 0 bases and J by 2 bases, with 1 base of the junction left unmatched. The CDR3 is 16 residues long. The germline CDR1 and CDR2 sequences are MNHEY and SVGEGT. The CDR3: CASSYSGLATYNEQFF. The CDR3 DNA reads as TGTGCCAGCAGTTACTCGGGACTAGCGACCTACAATGAGCAGTTCTTC.